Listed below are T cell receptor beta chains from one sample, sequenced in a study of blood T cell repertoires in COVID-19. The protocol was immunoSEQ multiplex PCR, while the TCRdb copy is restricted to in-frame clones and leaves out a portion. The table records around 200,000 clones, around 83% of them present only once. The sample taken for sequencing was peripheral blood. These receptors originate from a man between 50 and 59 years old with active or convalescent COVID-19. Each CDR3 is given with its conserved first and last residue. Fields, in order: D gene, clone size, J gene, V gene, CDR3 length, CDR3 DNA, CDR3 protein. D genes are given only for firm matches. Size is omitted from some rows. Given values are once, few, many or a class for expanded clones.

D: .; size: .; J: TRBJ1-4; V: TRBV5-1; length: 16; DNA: TGCGCCAGCAGCCCAGGCCCGACAGGTGGCAATGAAAAACTGTTTTTT; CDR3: CASSPGPTGGNEKLFF
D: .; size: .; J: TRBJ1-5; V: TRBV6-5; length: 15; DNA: TGTGCCAGCAGTTACTCCCGGACAGATTATCAGCCCCAGCATTTT; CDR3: CASSYSRTDYQPQHF
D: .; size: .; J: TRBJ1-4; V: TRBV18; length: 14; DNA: TGTGCCAGCTCACCAGGTCCGGTATACGAAAAACTGTTTTTT; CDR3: CASSPGPVYEKLFF
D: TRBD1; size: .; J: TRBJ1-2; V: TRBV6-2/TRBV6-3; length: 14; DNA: TGTGCCAGCAGTTCTGGACAGGCCAACTATGGCTACACCTTC; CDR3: CASSSGQANYGYTF
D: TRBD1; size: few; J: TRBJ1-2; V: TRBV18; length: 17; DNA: TGTGCCAGCTCACCATCCCTCGGGACAGGGGCGTCCTATGGCTACACCTTC; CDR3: CASSPSLGTGASYGYTF
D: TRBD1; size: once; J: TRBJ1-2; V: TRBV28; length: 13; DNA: TGTGCCAGCAGTAGACAGGGGGCGGGTGGCTACACCTTC; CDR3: CASSRQGAGGYTF
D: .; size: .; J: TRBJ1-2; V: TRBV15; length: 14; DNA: TGTGCCACCAGCAGAGGACAGGTCTTGTATGGCTACACCTTC; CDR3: CATSRGQVLYGYTF
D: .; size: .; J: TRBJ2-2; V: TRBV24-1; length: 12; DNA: TGTGCCACCAGTGACCGTACCGGGGAGCTGTTTTTT; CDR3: CATSDRTGELFF
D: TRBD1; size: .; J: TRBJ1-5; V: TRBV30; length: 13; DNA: TGTGCCTGGAGTGCCAGGGGGGATCAGCCCCAGCATTTT; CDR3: CAWSARGDQPQHF
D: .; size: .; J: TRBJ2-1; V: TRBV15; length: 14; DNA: TGTGCCACCAGCAGGGGGGGACTCTACAATGAGCAGTTCTTC; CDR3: CATSRGGLYNEQFF
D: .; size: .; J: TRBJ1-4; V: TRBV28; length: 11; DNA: TGTGCCAGCACGGGGGACGAAAAACTGTTTTTT; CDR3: CASTGDEKLFF
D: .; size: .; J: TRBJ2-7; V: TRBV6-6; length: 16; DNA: TGTGCCAGCAGTTACTATTTGCAGGGGGAGGCCTACGAGCAGTACTTC; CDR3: CASSYYLQGEAYEQYF
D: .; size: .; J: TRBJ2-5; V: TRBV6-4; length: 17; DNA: TGTGCCAGCAGTGACTTGCCCCCAAGGGACTTCCAAGAGACCCAGTACTTC; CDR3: CASSDLPPRDFQETQYF
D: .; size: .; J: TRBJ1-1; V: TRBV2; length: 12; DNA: TGTGCCAGCAGGGACACGAACACTGAAGCTTTCTTT; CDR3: CASRDTNTEAFF
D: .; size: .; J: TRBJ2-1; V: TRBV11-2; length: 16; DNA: TGTGCCAGCAGCCCGGAGACTAGTGGTGCCGACAATGAGCAGTTCTTC; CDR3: CASSPETSGADNEQFF
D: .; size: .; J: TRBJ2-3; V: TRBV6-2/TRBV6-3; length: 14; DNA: TGTGCCAGCAACCCCCGGTTGGGGGCCGATACGCAGTATTTT; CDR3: CASNPRLGADTQYF
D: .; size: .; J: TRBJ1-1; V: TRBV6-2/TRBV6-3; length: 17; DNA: TGTGCCAGCAGCCCTGGGCGGGTGCCCCGGGATAACACTGAAGCTTTCTTT; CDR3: CASSPGRVPRDNTEAFF
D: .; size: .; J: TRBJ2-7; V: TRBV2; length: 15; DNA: TGTGCCAGCAAAAACAGGCAGACTTCCTCCTACGAGCAGTACTTC; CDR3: CASKNRQTSSYEQYF
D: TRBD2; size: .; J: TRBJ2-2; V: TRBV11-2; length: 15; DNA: TGTGCCAGCAGCTTAGGGGCGGGGGAGGCCGGGGAGCTGTTTTTT; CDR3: CASSLGAGEAGELFF
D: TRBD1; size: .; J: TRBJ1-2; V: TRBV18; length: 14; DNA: TGTGCCAGCTCACGCGACAGGGGGAACTATGGCTACACCTTC; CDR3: CASSRDRGNYGYTF
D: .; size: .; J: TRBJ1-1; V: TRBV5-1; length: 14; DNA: TGCGCCAGCAGCTCAGGGCCCCGGAACACTGAAGCTTTCTTT; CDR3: CASSSGPRNTEAFF
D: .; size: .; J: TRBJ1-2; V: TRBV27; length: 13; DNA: TGTGCCAGCAGTCGAACCGACGGGTATGGCTACACCTTC; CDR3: CASSRTDGYGYTF
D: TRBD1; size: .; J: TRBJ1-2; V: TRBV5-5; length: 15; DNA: TGTGCCAGCAGCTTTTTGACAGGGGTATCCTATGGCTACACCTTC; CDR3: CASSFLTGVSYGYTF
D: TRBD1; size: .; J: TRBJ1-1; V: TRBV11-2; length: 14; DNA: TGTGCCAGCAGCTTGGGGACAGGGGGTTTTGAAGCTTTCTTT; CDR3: CASSLGTGGFEAFF
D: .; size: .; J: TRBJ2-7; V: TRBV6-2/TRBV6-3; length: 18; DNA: TGTGCCAGCAGCCCTAGAGGCGCCAGAGGAGGTATAAGATACGAGCAGTACTTC; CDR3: CASSPRGARGGIRYEQYF
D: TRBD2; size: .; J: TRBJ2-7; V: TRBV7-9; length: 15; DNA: TGTGCCAGCAGCCCGGTAGCGGGAGGGCCGTACGAGCAGTACTTC; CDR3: CASSPVAGGPYEQYF
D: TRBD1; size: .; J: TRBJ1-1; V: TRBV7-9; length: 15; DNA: TGTGCCAGCAGCCAAACCGGGACAGTGAACACTGAAGCTTTCTTT; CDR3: CASSQTGTVNTEAFF
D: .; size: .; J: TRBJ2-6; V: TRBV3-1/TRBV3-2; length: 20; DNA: TGTGCCAGCATGGGAGTAGGGCTAGCCCAAGCGGGCTCTGGGGCCAACGTCCTGACTTTC; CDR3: CASMGVGLAQAGSGANVLTF
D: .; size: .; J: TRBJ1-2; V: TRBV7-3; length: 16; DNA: TGTGCCAGCAGCTTGGGAGGGACACCCGCAGTCTATGGCTACACCTTC; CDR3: CASSLGGTPAVYGYTF
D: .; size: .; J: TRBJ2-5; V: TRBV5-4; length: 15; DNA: TGTGCCAGCAGCTTGGAAAGAGGGATACAAGAGACCCAGTACTTC; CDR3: CASSLERGIQETQYF
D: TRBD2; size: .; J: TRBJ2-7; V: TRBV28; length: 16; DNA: TGTGCCAGCAGACCTAGGACTAGCGGTAGCTCCTACGAGCAGTACTTC; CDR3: CASRPRTSGSSYEQYF
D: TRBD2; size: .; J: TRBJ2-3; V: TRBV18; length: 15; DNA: TGTGCCAGCTCACCTAGCGGGGGAAGCACAGATACGCAGTATTTT; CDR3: CASSPSGGSTDTQYF
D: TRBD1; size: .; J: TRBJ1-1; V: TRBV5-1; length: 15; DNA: TGCGCCAGCAGCTCCACCGGGACAGGGTACACTGAAGCTTTCTTT; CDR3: CASSSTGTGYTEAFF
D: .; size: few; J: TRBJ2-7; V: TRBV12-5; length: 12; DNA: TGTGCTAGTGGTTCTCGGTCAGGTATACAGTACTTC; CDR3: CASGSRSGIQYF
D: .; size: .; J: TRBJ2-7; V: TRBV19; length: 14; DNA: TGTGCCAGTAGTATGCAGGGTAGAGCCTACGAGCAGTACTTC; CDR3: CASSMQGRAYEQYF
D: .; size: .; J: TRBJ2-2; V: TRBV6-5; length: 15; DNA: TGTGCCAGCAGTCCCAGGGACAAGGTTCCCGGGGAGCTGTTTTTT; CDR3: CASSPRDKVPGELFF
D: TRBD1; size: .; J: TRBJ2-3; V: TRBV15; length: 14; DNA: TGTGCCACCAGCAGACGGGACAGCGGTGATACGCAGTATTTT; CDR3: CATSRRDSGDTQYF
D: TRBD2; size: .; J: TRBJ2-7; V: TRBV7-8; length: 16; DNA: TGTGCCAGCACCACCCGGGGGACTAGCGGGAGTGGGGAGCAGTACTTC; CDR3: CASTTRGTSGSGEQYF
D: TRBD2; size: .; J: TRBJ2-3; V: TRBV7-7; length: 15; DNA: TGTGCTAGCAGCGATACTAGCGGGAGGGGTGATACGCAGTATTTT; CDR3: CASSDTSGRGDTQYF
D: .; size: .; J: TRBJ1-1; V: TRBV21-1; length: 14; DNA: TGTGCCAGCAGCCACAGGGCCCCGAACACTGAAGCTTTCTTT; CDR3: CASSHRAPNTEAFF
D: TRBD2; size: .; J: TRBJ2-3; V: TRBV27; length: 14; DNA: TGTGCCAGCAGTGTGGGAGGGTTAGGAGATACGCAGTATTTT; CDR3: CASSVGGLGDTQYF
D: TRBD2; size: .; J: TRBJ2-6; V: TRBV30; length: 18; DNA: TGTGCCTGGAGTGGGGCGGGAGGAACCTTCTCTGGGGCCAACGTCCTGACTTTC; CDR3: CAWSGAGGTFSGANVLTF
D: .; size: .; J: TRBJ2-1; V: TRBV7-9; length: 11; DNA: TGTGCCAGCAGCTCCGGGATTGAGCAGTTCTTC; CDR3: CASSSGIEQFF
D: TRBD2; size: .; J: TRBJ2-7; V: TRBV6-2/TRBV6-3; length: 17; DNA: TGTGCCAGCAGTTACTCCTCGACTAGCGGGAGGGCTTACGAGCAGTACTTC; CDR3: CASSYSSTSGRAYEQYF
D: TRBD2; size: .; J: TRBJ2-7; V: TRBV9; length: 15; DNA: TGTGCCAGCAGCCCCCGTGGTAGCGGGATAAACGAGCAGTACTTC; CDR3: CASSPRGSGINEQYF
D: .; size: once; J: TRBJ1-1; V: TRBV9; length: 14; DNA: TGTGCCAGCAGCGGGGGCAGGGGTAACACTGAAGCTTTCTTT; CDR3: CASSGGRGNTEAFF
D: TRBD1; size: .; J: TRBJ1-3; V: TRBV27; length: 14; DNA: TGTGCCAGCAGTAGACAGGGTCTAGGAGACACCATATATTTT; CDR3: CASSRQGLGDTIYF
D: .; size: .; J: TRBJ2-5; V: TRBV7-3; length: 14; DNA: TGTGCCAGCAGCTCTGGGACTTCCTTAGAGACCCAGTACTTC; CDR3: CASSSGTSLETQYF
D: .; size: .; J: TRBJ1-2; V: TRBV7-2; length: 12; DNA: TGTGCCAGCAGCTTAGCGGAGTCCGCCTACACCTTC; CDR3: CASSLAESAYTF
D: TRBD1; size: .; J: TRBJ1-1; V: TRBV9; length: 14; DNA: TGTGCCAGCAGCGTCCAACAGGGGGGACAGGAAGCTTTCTTT; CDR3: CASSVQQGGQEAFF
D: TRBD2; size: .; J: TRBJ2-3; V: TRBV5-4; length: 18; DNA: TGTGCCAGCAGCTTACTAGCGGGGGGATCCCCTAGCACAGATACGCAGTATTTT; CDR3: CASSLLAGGSPSTDTQYF
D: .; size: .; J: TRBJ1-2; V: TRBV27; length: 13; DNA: TGTGCCAGCAGTTTACAGACTAACTATGGCTACACCTTC; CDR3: CASSLQTNYGYTF
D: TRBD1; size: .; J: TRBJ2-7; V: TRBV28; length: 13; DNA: TGTGCCAGCAGTTTATTGGCCAGGGGGGAGCAGTACTTC; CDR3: CASSLLARGEQYF
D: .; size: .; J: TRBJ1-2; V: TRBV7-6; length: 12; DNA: TGTGCCAGCAGCCAACAGGAGGGGGGCTACACCTTC; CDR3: CASSQQEGGYTF
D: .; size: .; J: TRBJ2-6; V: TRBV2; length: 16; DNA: TGTGCCAGCAGTGAAGCGCGGGTCCCTGGGGCCAACGTCCTGACTTTC; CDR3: CASSEARVPGANVLTF
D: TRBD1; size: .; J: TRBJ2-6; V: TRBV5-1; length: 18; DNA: TGCGCCAGCAGCTTGGCGGGACAGGAATCCTCTGGGGCCAACGTCCTGACTTTC; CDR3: CASSLAGQESSGANVLTF
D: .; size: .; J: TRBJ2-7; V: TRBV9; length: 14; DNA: TGTGCCAGCAGCGTAGGGGGAGCAGCCTACGAGCAGTACTTC; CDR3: CASSVGGAAYEQYF
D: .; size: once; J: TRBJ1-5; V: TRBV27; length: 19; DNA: TGTGCCAGCAGAGTTCTAGATATTAACGATGTAAATAGCAATCAGCCCCAGCATTTT; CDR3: CASRVLDINDVNSNQPQHF
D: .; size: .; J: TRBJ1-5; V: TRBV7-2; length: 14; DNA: TGTGCCAGCAGCTTAGGCAGGGTAGATCAGCCCCAGCATTTT; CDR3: CASSLGRVDQPQHF